The clone carrying this T cell receptor (beta chain) was recorded only once. Its antigen is still unknown. From germline, CDR1 is MNHEY and CDR2 SVGAGI. The length of the CDR3 is 12 residues. V was shortened by 8 bases and J by 2 bases, with 9 bases between the two germline ends. This record comes from a study of cytomegalovirus exposure and HLA in healthy donors. Study conclusions and caveats: A later analysis found first-cohort TCR clusters tended to co-occur in the 90 to 150 validation repertoires. Most TCR sequences showed up rarely, but some public TCRs showed up in many donors. Altogether, more than 150 TCR beta chains were recorded as cytomegalovirus-associated. There were a few CMV-associated chains whose specificity for CMV antigens was confirmed in vitro.

The table came from immunoSEQ multiplex PCR; TCRdb's copy has only in-frame clones and leaves some out. The data contain 250,000 to 400,000 clones, approximately 91% of them singletons. The sequence was obtained from a man in his thirties or forties in good health and CMV-seronegative. The chain uses TRBV6-5 and TRBJ1-2, with a weak D call TRBD1 (6 bases). Sequenced sample: PBMCs. DNA for the CDR3: TGTGCCAGCGGACAGACCAACTATGGCTACACCTTC. Translating it yields CASGQTNYGYTF.